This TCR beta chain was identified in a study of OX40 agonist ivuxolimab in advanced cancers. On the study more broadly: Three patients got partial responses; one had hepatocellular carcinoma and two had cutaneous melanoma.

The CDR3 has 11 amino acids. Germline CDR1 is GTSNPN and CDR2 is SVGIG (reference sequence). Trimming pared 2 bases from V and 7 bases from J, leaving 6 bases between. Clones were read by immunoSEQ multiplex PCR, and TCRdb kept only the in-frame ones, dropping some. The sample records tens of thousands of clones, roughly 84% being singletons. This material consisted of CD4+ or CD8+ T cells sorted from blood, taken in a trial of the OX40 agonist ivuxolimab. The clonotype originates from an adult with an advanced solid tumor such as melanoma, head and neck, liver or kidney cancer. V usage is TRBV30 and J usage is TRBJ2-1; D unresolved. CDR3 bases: TGTGCCTGGAGTAAAAGTAATGAGCAGTTCTTC. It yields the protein CAWSKSNEQFF.